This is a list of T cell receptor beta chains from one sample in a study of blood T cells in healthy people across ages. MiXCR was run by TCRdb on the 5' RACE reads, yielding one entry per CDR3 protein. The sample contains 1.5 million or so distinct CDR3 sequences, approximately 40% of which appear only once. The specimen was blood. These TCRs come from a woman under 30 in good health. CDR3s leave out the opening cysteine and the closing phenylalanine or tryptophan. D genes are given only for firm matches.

cdr3_aa: ASSQDRRAKNEKLF
cdr3_length: 14
d_call: -
j_call: TRBJ1-4
v_call: TRBV4-1

cdr3_aa: SLPTRADDEQY
cdr3_length: 11
d_call: -
j_call: -
v_call: TRBV29-1

cdr3_aa: ASISGGSGRYNEQF
cdr3_length: 14
d_call: -
j_call: TRBJ2-1
v_call: TRBV6-4

cdr3_aa: ASTLTGDYEQY
cdr3_length: 11
d_call: TRBD1
j_call: TRBJ2-7
v_call: TRBV6-1

cdr3_aa: ASSPNVGYSNQPQH
cdr3_length: 14
d_call: -
j_call: TRBJ1-5
v_call: TRBV18

cdr3_aa: ASSMTSALQETQY
cdr3_length: 13
d_call: TRBD2
j_call: TRBJ2-5
v_call: TRBV6-5

cdr3_aa: ASSREAPGTDTQY
cdr3_length: 13
d_call: -
j_call: TRBJ2-3
v_call: TRBV14

cdr3_aa: ASSKIGASRGDTQY
cdr3_length: 14
d_call: -
j_call: TRBJ2-3
v_call: TRBV21-1

cdr3_aa: ASTTQPPAYNEQF
cdr3_length: 13
d_call: -
j_call: TRBJ2-1
v_call: TRBV12-3/TRBV12-4

cdr3_aa: ATSDLTNNEQF
cdr3_length: 11
d_call: -
j_call: TRBJ2-1
v_call: TRBV24-1

cdr3_aa: ASRGLAGSGETQY
cdr3_length: 13
d_call: TRBD2
j_call: TRBJ2-5
v_call: TRBV6-5

cdr3_aa: ASSSIPQETQY
cdr3_length: 11
d_call: -
j_call: TRBJ2-5
v_call: TRBV7-3

cdr3_aa: SARIAGGPTDTQY
cdr3_length: 13
d_call: TRBD2
j_call: TRBJ2-3
v_call: TRBV20-1

cdr3_aa: ASSGVRENEKLF
cdr3_length: 12
d_call: -
j_call: TRBJ1-4
v_call: TRBV7-3

cdr3_aa: ASSLTGERGNEQF
cdr3_length: 13
d_call: -
j_call: TRBJ2-1
v_call: TRBV27

cdr3_aa: ASSLLQGAGDIQY
cdr3_length: 13
d_call: TRBD1
j_call: TRBJ2-4
v_call: TRBV28

cdr3_aa: ASLNAGGSPPDEQY
cdr3_length: 14
d_call: TRBD2
j_call: TRBJ2-5
v_call: TRBV6-2/TRBV6-3

cdr3_aa: SARDVGGSYEQY
cdr3_length: 12
d_call: -
j_call: TRBJ2-7
v_call: TRBV20-1

cdr3_aa: ASMSSTEKLF
cdr3_length: 10
d_call: -
j_call: TRBJ1-4
v_call: TRBV2

cdr3_aa: SVGGRDIGTEAF
cdr3_length: 12
d_call: -
j_call: TRBJ1-1
v_call: TRBV29-1

cdr3_aa: ASSMGQTNEKLF
cdr3_length: 12
d_call: TRBD1
j_call: TRBJ1-4
v_call: TRBV18

cdr3_aa: ASSVVASGYT
cdr3_length: 10
d_call: -
j_call: TRBJ1-2
v_call: TRBV9

cdr3_aa: ASSLVGGGEQY
cdr3_length: 11
d_call: -
j_call: TRBJ2-5
v_call: TRBV7-6

cdr3_aa: SVGGRPGELF
cdr3_length: 10
d_call: TRBD2
j_call: TRBJ2-2
v_call: TRBV29-1

cdr3_aa: ASSSAGRKRGAYNEQF
cdr3_length: 16
d_call: TRBD2
j_call: TRBJ2-1
v_call: TRBV27

cdr3_aa: ASSPTGTYYGYT
cdr3_length: 12
d_call: -
j_call: TRBJ1-2
v_call: TRBV7-3

cdr3_aa: ASSPGSSGTLQETQY
cdr3_length: 15
d_call: TRBD2
j_call: TRBJ2-5
v_call: TRBV7-9

cdr3_aa: SVEGLDGYT
cdr3_length: 9
d_call: -
j_call: TRBJ1-2
v_call: TRBV29-1

cdr3_aa: ASSWAALNEQY
cdr3_length: 11
d_call: -
j_call: TRBJ2-5
v_call: TRBV7-2

cdr3_aa: ASSLGSDRERYEQY
cdr3_length: 14
d_call: TRBD1
j_call: -
v_call: TRBV7-9

cdr3_aa: ASRTAGQGTEAF
cdr3_length: 12
d_call: -
j_call: TRBJ1-1
v_call: TRBV6-6

cdr3_aa: ASSLKRTSGYNEQY
cdr3_length: 14
d_call: TRBD2
j_call: TRBJ2-4
v_call: TRBV7-7

cdr3_aa: ASRRLAGGGETQY
cdr3_length: 13
d_call: TRBD2
j_call: TRBJ2-5
v_call: TRBV6-5

cdr3_aa: ASSQDGGEGRIEQF
cdr3_length: 14
d_call: TRBD2
j_call: TRBJ2-1
v_call: TRBV14

cdr3_aa: ASSPRRWQETQY
cdr3_length: 12
d_call: -
j_call: TRBJ2-5
v_call: TRBV18

cdr3_aa: ASSGTREAAYEQY
cdr3_length: 13
d_call: -
j_call: TRBJ2-7
v_call: TRBV6-1

cdr3_aa: ASSVGGTNQPQH
cdr3_length: 12
d_call: -
j_call: TRBJ1-5
v_call: TRBV9

cdr3_aa: ASSPAGLGQF
cdr3_length: 10
d_call: -
j_call: TRBJ2-1
v_call: TRBV14

cdr3_aa: ASSPPLSKRGNTIY
cdr3_length: 14
d_call: -
j_call: TRBJ1-3
v_call: TRBV12-3/TRBV12-4

cdr3_aa: AISWTGYEQY
cdr3_length: 10
d_call: TRBD1
j_call: TRBJ2-7
v_call: TRBV10-3

cdr3_aa: ATGPLNYGNT
cdr3_length: 10
d_call: -
j_call: TRBJ1-2
v_call: TRBV6-1

cdr3_aa: ASSEALRSTDTQY
cdr3_length: 13
d_call: -
j_call: TRBJ2-3
v_call: TRBV2

cdr3_aa: ASRLWGGTEAF
cdr3_length: 11
d_call: -
j_call: TRBJ1-1
v_call: TRBV2

cdr3_aa: ASSLSGTGNQPQH
cdr3_length: 13
d_call: -
j_call: TRBJ1-5
v_call: TRBV27

cdr3_aa: ASSYSWFIREASGSLNNEQF
cdr3_length: 20
d_call: TRBD2
j_call: TRBJ2-1
v_call: TRBV6-5

cdr3_aa: ASKVTGRGDNSPLH
cdr3_length: 14
d_call: TRBD1
j_call: TRBJ1-6
v_call: TRBV6-5

cdr3_aa: ASSVEGPQGAEQY
cdr3_length: 13
d_call: -
j_call: TRBJ2-7
v_call: TRBV9

cdr3_aa: ASNEDRPQETQF
cdr3_length: 12
d_call: -
j_call: TRBJ2-1
v_call: TRBV2

cdr3_aa: SVKVIDEGRTYGYT
cdr3_length: 14
d_call: -
j_call: TRBJ1-2
v_call: TRBV29-1

cdr3_aa: SASRDPRVYGYT
cdr3_length: 12
d_call: -
j_call: TRBJ1-2
v_call: TRBV20-1

cdr3_aa: ASSPGTSASYEQY
cdr3_length: 13
d_call: TRBD2
j_call: TRBJ2-7
v_call: TRBV11-2

cdr3_aa: ASSTQGRGTGELF
cdr3_length: 13
d_call: -
j_call: TRBJ2-2
v_call: TRBV6-2/TRBV6-3

cdr3_aa: ASTLTANTGELF
cdr3_length: 12
d_call: -
j_call: TRBJ2-2
v_call: TRBV6-1